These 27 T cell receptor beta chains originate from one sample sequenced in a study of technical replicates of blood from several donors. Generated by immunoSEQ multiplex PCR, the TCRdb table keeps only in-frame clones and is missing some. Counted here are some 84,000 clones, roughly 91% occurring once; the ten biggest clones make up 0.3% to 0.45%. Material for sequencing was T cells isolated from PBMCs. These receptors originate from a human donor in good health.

The CDR3 region has the DNA TGTGCCATCAGTGAGTCTCGGACAGGGGTCTCCGAGCAGTACTTC. Translation gives CAISESRTGVSEQYF. The rearrangement uses TRBV10-3 and TRBJ2-7; 9 bases line up with TRBD1. CDR1 and CDR2 from the germline V gene are ENHRY and SYGVKD. This CDR3 contains 15 residues. The V and J ends lost 0 bases and 6 bases, in that order; junction bases with no gene match: 6.

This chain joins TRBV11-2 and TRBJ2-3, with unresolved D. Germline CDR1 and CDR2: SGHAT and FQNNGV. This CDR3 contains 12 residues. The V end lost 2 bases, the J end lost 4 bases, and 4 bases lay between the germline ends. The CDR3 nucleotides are TGTGCCAGCAGCTTATGGCCAGATACGCAGTATTTT. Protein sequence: CASSLWPDTQYF.

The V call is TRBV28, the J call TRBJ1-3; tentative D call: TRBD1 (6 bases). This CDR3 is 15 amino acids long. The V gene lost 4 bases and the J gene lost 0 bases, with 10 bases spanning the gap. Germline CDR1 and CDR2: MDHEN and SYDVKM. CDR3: CASSSGHLSGNTIYF. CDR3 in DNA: TGTGCCAGCAGTTCGGGACACCTCTCTGGAAACACCATATATTTT.

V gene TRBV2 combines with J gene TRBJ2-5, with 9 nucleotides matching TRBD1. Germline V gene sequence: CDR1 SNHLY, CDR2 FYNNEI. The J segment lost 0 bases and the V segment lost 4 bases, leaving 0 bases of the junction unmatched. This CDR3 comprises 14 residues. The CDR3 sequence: CASSGDRDQETQYF. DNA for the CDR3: TGTGCCAGCAGTGGGGACAGGGACCAAGAGACCCAGTACTTC.

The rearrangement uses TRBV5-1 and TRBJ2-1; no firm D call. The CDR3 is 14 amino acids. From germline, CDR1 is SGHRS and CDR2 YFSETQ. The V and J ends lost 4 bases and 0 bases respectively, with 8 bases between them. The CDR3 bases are TGCGCCAGCAGCACTGCTAGCTCCTACAATGAGCAGTTCTTC. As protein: CASSTASSYNEQFF.

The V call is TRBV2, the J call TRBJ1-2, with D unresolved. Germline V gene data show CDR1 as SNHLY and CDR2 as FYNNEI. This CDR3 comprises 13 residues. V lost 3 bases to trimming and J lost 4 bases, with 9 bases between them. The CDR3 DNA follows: TGTGCCAGCAGTGAGGGCAGCCCCTATGGCTACACCTTC. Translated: CASSEGSPYGYTF. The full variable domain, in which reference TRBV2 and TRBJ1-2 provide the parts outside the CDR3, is EPEVTQTPSHQVTQMGQEVILRCVPISNHLYFYWYRQILGQKVEFLVSFYNNEISEKSEIFDDQFSVERPDGSNFTLKIRSTKLEDSAMYFCASSEGSPYGYTFGSGTRLTVV.

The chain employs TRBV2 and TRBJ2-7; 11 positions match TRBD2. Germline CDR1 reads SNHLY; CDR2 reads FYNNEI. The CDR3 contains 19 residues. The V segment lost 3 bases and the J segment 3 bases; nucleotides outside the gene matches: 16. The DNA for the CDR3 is TGTGCCAGCAGTGAGAGTCTAGCGGGAGGACTTCTAATTTTCTACGAGCAGTACTTC. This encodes CASSESLAGGLLIFYEQYF.

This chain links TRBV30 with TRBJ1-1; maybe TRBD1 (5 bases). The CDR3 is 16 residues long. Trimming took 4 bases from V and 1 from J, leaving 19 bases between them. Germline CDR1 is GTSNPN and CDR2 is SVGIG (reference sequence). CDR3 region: CAWTGWAGTRNTEAFF. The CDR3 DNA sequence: TGTGCCTGGACCGGGTGGGCGGGGACTCGGAACACTGAAGCTTTCTTT.

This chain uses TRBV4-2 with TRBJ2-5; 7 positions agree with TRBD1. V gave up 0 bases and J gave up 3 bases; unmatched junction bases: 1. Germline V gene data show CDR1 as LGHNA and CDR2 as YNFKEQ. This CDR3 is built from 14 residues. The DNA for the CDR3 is TGTGCCAGCAGCCAAGAAGACAGGGAAGAGACCCAGTACTTC. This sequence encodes CASSQEDREETQYF.

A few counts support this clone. In nucleotides, the CDR3 is TGTGCCAGCAGTAGCTACAGGGCCCAAGGGGCTTTCTTT. Encoded protein: CASSSYRAQGAFF. The chain uses TRBV6-1 and TRBJ1-1; TRBD1 might be the D (6 bases). Germline V gene lookup returns CDR1 MNHNS and CDR2 SASEGT. The CDR3 totals 13 residues. V lost 5 bases and J 11 bases, leaving 18 bases between the germline ends.

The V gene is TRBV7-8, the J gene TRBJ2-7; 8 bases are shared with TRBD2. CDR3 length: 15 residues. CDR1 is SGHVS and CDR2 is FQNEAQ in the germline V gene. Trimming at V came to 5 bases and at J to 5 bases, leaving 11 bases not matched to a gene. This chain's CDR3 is CASSLEREHEDEQYF. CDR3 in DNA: TGTGCCAGCAGCCTAGAGCGGGAGCATGAGGACGAGCAGTACTTC.

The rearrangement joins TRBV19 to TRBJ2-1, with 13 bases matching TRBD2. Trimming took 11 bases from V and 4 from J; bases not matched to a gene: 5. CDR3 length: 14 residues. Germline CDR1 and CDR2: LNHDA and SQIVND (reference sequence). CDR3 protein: CACGGLAGYNEQFF. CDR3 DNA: TGTGCCTGTGGGGGACTAGCGGGATACAATGAGCAGTTCTTC. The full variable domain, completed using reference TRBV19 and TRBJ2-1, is DGGITQSPKYLFRKEGQNVTLSCEQNLNHDAMYWYRQDPGQGLRLIYYSQIVNDFQKGDIAEGYSVSREKKESFPLTVTSAQKNPTAFYLCACGGLAGYNEQFFGPGTRLTVL.

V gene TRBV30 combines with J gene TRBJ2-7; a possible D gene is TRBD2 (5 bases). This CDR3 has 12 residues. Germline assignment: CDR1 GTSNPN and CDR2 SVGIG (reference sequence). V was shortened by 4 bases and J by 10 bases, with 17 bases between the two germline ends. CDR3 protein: CAWTELDNTQYF. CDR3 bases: TGTGCCTGGACCGAACTAGATAACACACAGTACTTC.

CDR3 region: CASSEQGGGTEAFF. As DNA, the CDR3 is TGTGCCAGTAGTGAACAGGGGGGAGGCACTGAAGCTTTCTTT. The chain couples TRBV19 to TRBJ1-1, with TRBD1 matching over 8 bases. This CDR3 is built from 14 residues. Trimming cost V 5 bases and J 4 bases; bases outside gene matches: 6. Germline V gene lookup returns CDR1 LNHDA and CDR2 SQIVND (reference sequence).

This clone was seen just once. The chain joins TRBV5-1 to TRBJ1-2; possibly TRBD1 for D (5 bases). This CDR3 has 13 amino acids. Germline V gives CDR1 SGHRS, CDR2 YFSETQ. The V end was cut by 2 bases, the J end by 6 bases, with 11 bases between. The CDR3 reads CASSFLSGDGYTF. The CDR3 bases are TGCGCCAGCAGCTTCCTCTCGGGGGATGGCTACACCTTC.

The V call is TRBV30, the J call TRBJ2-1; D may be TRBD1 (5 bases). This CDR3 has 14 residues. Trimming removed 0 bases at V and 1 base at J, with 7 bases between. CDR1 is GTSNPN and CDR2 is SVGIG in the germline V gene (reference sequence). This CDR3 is CAWSVRQSYNEQFF. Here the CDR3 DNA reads TGTGCCTGGAGTGTACGACAGTCCTACAATGAGCAGTTCTTC.

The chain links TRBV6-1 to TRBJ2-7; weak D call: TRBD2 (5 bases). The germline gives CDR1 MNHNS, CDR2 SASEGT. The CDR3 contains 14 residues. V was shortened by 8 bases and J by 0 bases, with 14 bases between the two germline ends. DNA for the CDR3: TGTGCCAGCGCATGGACTCAGAGCTCCTACGAGCAGTACTTC. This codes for CASAWTQSSYEQYF.

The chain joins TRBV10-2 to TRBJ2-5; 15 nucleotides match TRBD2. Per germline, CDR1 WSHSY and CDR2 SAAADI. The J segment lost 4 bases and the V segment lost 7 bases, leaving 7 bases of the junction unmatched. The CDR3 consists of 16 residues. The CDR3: CASTGMGLAGGETQYF. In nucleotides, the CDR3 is TGCGCCAGCACAGGAATGGGACTAGCGGGAGGAGAGACCCAGTACTTC.

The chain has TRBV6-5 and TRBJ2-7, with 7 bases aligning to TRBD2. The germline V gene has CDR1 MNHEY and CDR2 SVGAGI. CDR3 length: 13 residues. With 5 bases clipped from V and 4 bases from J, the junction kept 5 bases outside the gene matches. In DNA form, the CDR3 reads TGTGCCAGCAGTCGGGACTACACTTACGAGCAGTACTTC. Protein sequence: CASSRDYTYEQYF.

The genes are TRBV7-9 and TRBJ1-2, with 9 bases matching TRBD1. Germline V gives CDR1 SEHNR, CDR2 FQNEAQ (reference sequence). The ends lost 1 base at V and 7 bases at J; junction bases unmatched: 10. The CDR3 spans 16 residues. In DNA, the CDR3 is TGTGCCAGCAGCTTAGGAGACCGGGACAGGGTTCCTGGCTACACCTTC. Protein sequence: CASSLGDRDRVPGYTF.

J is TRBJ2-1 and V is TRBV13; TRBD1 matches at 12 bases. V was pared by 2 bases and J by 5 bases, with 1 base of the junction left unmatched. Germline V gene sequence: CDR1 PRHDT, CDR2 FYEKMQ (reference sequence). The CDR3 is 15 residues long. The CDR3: CASSLRDRGHNEQFF. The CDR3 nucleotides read TGTGCCAGCAGCTTACGGGACAGGGGGCACAATGAGCAGTTCTTC.

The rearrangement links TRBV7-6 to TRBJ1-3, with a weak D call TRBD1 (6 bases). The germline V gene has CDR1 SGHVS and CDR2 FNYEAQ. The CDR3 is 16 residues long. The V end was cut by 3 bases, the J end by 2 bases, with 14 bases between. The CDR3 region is CASSFAGTPTGNTIYF. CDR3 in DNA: TGTGCCAGCAGCTTTGCCGGGACACCGACTGGAAACACCATATATTTT. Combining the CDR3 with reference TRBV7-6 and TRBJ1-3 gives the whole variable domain GAGVSQSPRYKVTKRGQDVALRCDPISGHVSLYWYRQALGQGPEFLTYFNYEAQQDKSGLPNDRFSAERPEGSISTLTIQRTEQRDSAMYRCASSFAGTPTGNTIYFGEGSWLTVV.

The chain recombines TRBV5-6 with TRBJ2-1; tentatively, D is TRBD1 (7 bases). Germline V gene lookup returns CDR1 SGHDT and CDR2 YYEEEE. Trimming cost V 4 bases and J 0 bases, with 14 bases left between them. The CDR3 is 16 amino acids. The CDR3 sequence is CASSGGGRSSYNEQFF. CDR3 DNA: TGTGCCAGCAGCGGAGGGGGCAGGAGCTCCTACAATGAGCAGTTCTTC.

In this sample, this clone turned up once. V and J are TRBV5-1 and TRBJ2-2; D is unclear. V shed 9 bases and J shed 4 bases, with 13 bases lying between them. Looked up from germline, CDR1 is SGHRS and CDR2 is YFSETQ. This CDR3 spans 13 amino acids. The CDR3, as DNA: TGCGCCACCTTGTCCGTTCCCACCGGGGAGCTGTTTTTT. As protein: CATLSVPTGELFF.

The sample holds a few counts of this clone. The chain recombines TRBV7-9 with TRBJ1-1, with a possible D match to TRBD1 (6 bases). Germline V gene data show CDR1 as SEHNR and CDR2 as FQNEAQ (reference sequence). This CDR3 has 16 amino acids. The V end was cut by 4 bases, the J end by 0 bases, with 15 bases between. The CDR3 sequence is CASSSNHRALNTEAFF. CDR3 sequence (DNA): TGTGCCAGCAGCTCGAACCACAGGGCCCTGAACACTGAAGCTTTCTTT.

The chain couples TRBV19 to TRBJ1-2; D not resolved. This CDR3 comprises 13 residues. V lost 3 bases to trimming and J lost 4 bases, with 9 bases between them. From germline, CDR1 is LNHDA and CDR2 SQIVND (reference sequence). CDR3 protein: CASSIELAYGYTF. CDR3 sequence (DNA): TGTGCCAGTAGTATTGAATTGGCCTATGGCTACACCTTC.

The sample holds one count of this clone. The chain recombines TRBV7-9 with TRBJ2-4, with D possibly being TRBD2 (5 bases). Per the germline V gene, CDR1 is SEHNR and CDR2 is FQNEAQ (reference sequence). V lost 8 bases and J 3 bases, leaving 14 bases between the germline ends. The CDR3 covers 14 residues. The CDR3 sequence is CASDYGEDKNIQYF. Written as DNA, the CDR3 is TGTGCCAGCGACTATGGGGAAGACAAAAACATTCAGTACTTC.